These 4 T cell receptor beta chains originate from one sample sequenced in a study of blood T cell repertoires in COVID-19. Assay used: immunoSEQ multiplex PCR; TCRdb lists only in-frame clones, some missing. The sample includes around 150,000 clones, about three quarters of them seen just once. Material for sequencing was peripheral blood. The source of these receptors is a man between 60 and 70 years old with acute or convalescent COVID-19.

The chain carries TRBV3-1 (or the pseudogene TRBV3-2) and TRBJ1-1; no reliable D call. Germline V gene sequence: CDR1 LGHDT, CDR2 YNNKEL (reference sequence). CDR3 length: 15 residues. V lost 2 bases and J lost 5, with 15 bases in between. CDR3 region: CASSQSEGRGTEAFF. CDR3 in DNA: TGTGCCAGCAGCCAATCGGAGGGCCGAGGAACTGAAGCTTTCTTT.

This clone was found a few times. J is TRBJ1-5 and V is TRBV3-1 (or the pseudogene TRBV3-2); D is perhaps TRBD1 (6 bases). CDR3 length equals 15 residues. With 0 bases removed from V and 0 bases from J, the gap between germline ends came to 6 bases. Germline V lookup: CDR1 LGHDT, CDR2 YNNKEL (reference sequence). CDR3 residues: CASSQDRGSNQPQHF. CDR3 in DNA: TGTGCCAGCAGCCAAGACAGGGGTAGCAATCAGCCCCAGCATTTT.

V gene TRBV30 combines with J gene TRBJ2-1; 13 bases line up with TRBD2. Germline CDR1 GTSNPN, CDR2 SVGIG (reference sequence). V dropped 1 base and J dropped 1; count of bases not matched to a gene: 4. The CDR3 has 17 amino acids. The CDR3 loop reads CAWSGTSGGWSYNEQFF. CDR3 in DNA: TGTGCCTGGAGTGGGACTAGCGGGGGATGGTCCTACAATGAGCAGTTCTTC.

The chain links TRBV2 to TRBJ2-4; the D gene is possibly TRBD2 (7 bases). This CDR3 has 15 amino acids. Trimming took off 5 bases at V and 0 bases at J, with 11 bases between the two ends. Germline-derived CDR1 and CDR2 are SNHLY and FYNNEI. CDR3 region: CASSQGGVAKNIQYF. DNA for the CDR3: TGTGCCAGCAGTCAAGGGGGGGTAGCCAAAAACATTCAGTACTTC.